These T cell receptor beta chains were read from a single sample in a study of OX40 agonist ivuxolimab in advanced cancers. Profiling relied on immunoSEQ multiplex PCR, and the TCRdb table lists in-frame clones only, not all of them. The sample lists about 50,000 clones; more than 85% were seen once. The sequences come from CD4+ or CD8+ T cells sorted from blood, collected in a trial of the OX40 agonist ivuxolimab. These TCRs come from an adult with an advanced solid tumor such as melanoma, head and neck, liver or kidney cancer. Each CDR3 is given with its conserved first and last residue. Each record gives: J gene, clone size, V gene, D gene, CDR3 DNA, CDR3 protein. The D gene is left open where the match is weak. Clone size appears in some rows only: once, few, many, or a class for an expanded clone.

J: TRBJ2-7; size: .; V: TRBV5-4; D: .; DNA: TGTGCCAGCAGCTTGTACAGCTTGGAGCAGTACTTC; CDR3: CASSLYSLEQYF
J: TRBJ1-1; size: .; V: TRBV29-1; D: .; DNA: TGCAGCGTGACGGGACAGAACACTGAAGCTTTCTTT; CDR3: CSVTGQNTEAFF
J: TRBJ1-1; size: .; V: TRBV4-1; D: .; DNA: TGCGCCAGCAGCCAAGTGGGAGGGTCGGGTGAAGCTTTCTTT; CDR3: CASSQVGGSGEAFF
J: TRBJ2-2; size: .; V: TRBV5-6; D: .; DNA: TGTGCCAGCACCTATTGGGGATCCGGTTGGGGGGAGCTGTTTTTT; CDR3: CASTYWGSGWGELFF
J: TRBJ2-1; size: once; V: TRBV7-2; D: TRBD2; DNA: TGTGCCAGCAGCTTAGGGACTAGCGGGAGGGAAGGGGGTGAGCAGTTCTTC; CDR3: CASSLGTSGREGGEQFF
J: TRBJ2-5; size: .; V: TRBV28; D: TRBD2; DNA: TGTGCCAGCAGTGCCCCTGGTGCGGGAGGGGAGACCCAGTACTTC; CDR3: CASSAPGAGGETQYF
J: TRBJ2-3; size: once; V: TRBV18; D: .; DNA: TGTGCCAGCTCACCCGGCAGGACGAACACAGATACGCAGTATTTT; CDR3: CASSPGRTNTDTQYF
J: TRBJ2-1; size: .; V: TRBV7-9; D: .; DNA: TGTGCCAGCAGCTTACCTAGTCAAAGGTGGCAGTTCTTC; CDR3: CASSLPSQRWQFF
J: TRBJ2-3; size: .; V: TRBV10-1; D: .; DNA: TGCGCCAGCAGTAGGGGCACCTACACAGATACGCAGTATTTT; CDR3: CASSRGTYTDTQYF
J: TRBJ2-1; size: .; V: TRBV2; D: TRBD2; DNA: TGTGCCAGCAGTGCCCTAGCGGACAATGAGCAGTTCTTC; CDR3: CASSALADNEQFF
J: TRBJ2-1; size: .; V: TRBV18; D: TRBD2; DNA: TGTGCCAGCTCAATGGGACTAGCGGACAATGAGCAGTTCTTC; CDR3: CASSMGLADNEQFF
J: TRBJ2-2; size: once; V: TRBV7-2; D: TRBD1; DNA: TGTGCCAGCAGCCCCGGGACAGCGAACACCGGGGAGCTGTTTTTT; CDR3: CASSPGTANTGELFF
J: TRBJ1-4; size: .; V: TRBV9; D: TRBD1; DNA: TGTGCCAGCAGCGTAGACCCACAGGGGTTTGGTGAAAAACTGTTTTTT; CDR3: CASSVDPQGFGEKLFF
J: TRBJ2-3; size: .; V: TRBV19; D: TRBD2; DNA: TGTGCCAGTAGAAGGTCGCGGGAGAGCACAGATACGCAGTATTTT; CDR3: CASRRSRESTDTQYF
J: TRBJ2-2; size: .; V: TRBV5-1; D: .; DNA: TGCGCCAGCAGCTTACGGACCGGGACGGTTGACGCCGGGGAGCTGTTTTTT; CDR3: CASSLRTGTVDAGELFF
J: TRBJ2-3; size: .; V: TRBV19; D: TRBD1; DNA: TGTGCCAGTAGTATCTCCGGGACAGGGGGCACAGATACGCAGTATTTT; CDR3: CASSISGTGGTDTQYF
J: TRBJ2-3; size: .; V: TRBV19; D: .; DNA: TGTGCCAGTAGTATCGGGGTAGCAGATACGCAGTATTTT; CDR3: CASSIGVADTQYF